Shown below are 20 T cell receptor beta chains from a single sample sequenced in a study of control samples from healthy donors and cancer patients. Profiling relied on immunoSEQ multiplex PCR, and the TCRdb table lists in-frame clones only, not all of them. In the table there are about 51,000 clones, 88% of which are singletons. Sequenced sample: PBMCs. These receptors were obtained from a man aged 45 to 65 with head and neck cancer.

This clone has just a few counts. This chain connects TRBV27 to TRBJ1-5, with a weak D call TRBD1 (5 bases). This CDR3 contains 15 residues. The germline V gene encodes CDR1 MNHEY and CDR2 SMNVEV (reference sequence). V was pared by 4 bases and J by 0 bases, with 10 bases between. CDR3 in amino acids: CASSSGPYSNQPQHF. As DNA, the CDR3 is TGTGCCAGCAGTTCAGGGCCGTATAGCAATCAGCCCCAGCATTTT.

V and J are TRBV3-1 (or the pseudogene TRBV3-2) and TRBJ2-5; D unresolved. From germline, CDR1 is LGHDT and CDR2 YNNKEL (reference sequence). The V and J ends lost 0 bases and 8 bases respectively, with 16 bases between them. The CDR3 length is 15 residues. This CDR3 reads CASSQEARPSVTQYF. The CDR3 bases are TGTGCCAGCAGCCAAGAAGCCAGGCCCAGTGTAACCCAGTACTTC.

The chain links TRBV6-5 to TRBJ1-5; D might be TRBD1 (6 bases). Germline loops: CDR1 MNHEY, CDR2 SVGAGI. This CDR3 has 15 residues. Trimming pared 5 bases from V and 0 bases from J, leaving 11 bases between. CDR3 sequence reads: CASSRQVHSNQPQHF. CDR3 coding DNA: TGTGCCAGCAGTCGACAGGTTCATAGCAATCAGCCCCAGCATTTT.

V and J are TRBV28 and TRBJ1-1, with 11 bases matching TRBD1. Germline V gives CDR1 MDHEN, CDR2 SYDVKM. The length of the CDR3 is 15 residues. V gave up 5 bases and J gave up 5 bases; unmatched junction bases: 7. In DNA form, the CDR3 reads TGTGCCAGCAGTGCCTGGACAGGGGGCGAGACTGAAGCTTTCTTT. Translating it yields CASSAWTGGETEAFF.

V is TRBV3-1 (or the pseudogene TRBV3-2) and J is TRBJ2-1; the match to TRBD1 covers 11 bases. Germline CDR1 and CDR2: LGHDT and YNNKEL (reference sequence). The ends lost 1 base at V and 9 bases at J; junction bases unmatched: 5. The CDR3 extends over 15 amino acids. This chain's CDR3 is CASSQGTGGWVEQFF. The CDR3 coding sequence is TGTGCCAGCAGCCAAGGGACAGGGGGCTGGGTTGAGCAGTTCTTC.

This CDR3 is CASSLGAHETQYF. Written as DNA, the CDR3 is TGTGCCAGCAGCTTGGGGGCACACGAGACCCAGTACTTC. The chain recombines TRBV5-5 with TRBJ2-5; D gene unclear. Germline CDR1 reads SGHKS; CDR2 reads YYEKEE (reference sequence). Trimming cost V 0 bases and J 5 bases, with 8 bases left between them. The CDR3 runs 13 residues. The full variable domain, completed using reference TRBV5-5 and TRBJ2-5, is DAGVTQSPTHLIKTRGQQVTLRCSPISGHKSVSWYQQVLGQGPQFIFQYYEKEERGRGNFPDRFSARQFPNYSSELNVNALLLGDSALYLCASSLGAHETQYFGPGTRLLVL.

The genes are TRBV4-1 and TRBJ1-1, with D unresolved. This CDR3 spans 15 amino acids. Germline V lookup: CDR1 MGHRA, CDR2 YSYEKL. Trimming left V 0 bases short and J 4 bases short, with 12 bases between. CDR3: CASSQEVDYGTEAFF. The CDR3 DNA sequence: TGCGCCAGCAGCCAAGAGGTGGATTATGGCACTGAAGCTTTCTTT.

The rearrangement links TRBV10-3 to TRBJ2-7; tentative D call: TRBD2 (7 bases). CDR3 length: 16 amino acids. Trimming stripped 0 bases from V and 1 base from J, with 13 bases between. The germline CDR1 and CDR2 sequences are ENHRY and SYGVKD. The CDR3 spells CAISESGGATSYEQYF. For the CDR3, the DNA is TGTGCCATCAGTGAGTCTGGGGGGGCGACGTCCTACGAGCAGTACTTC.

Points on this clone: Other DNA sequences within the sample encode an identical CDR3. This sequence joins TRBV7-6 and TRBJ2-7; D may correspond to TRBD1 or TRBD2 (5 bases each). Germline values: CDR1 SGHVS, CDR2 FNYEAQ. Trimming shortened V by 9 bases and J by 2 bases, and 26 bases separated the two germline ends. This CDR3 region has 17 residues. CDR3 protein: CASSMYPSGTETYEQYF. The CDR3 DNA follows: TGTGCCAGTAGCATGTACCCTTCCGGGACCGAGACCTACGAGCAGTACTTC.

The genes are TRBV5-4 and TRBJ2-4, with a tentative D call TRBD2 (6 bases). Germline CDR1 reads SGHNT; CDR2 reads YYREEE (reference sequence). The CDR3 runs 17 residues. Trimming took 3 bases from V and 2 from J, leaving 18 bases between them. The CDR3 DNA sequence: TGTGCCAGCAGCTCCTCCGGGGGATTAAGAACCAAAAACATTCAGTACTTC. Translating gives CASSSSGGLRTKNIQYF.

This chain joins TRBV21-1 and TRBJ1-4. TRBV21-1 is a pseudogene locus. This CDR3 region has 17 residues. CDR3 sequence reads: CASSKRTTHATNEKLFF. CDR3 sequence (DNA): TGTGCCAGCAGCAAAAGGACGACACATGCAACTAATGAAAAACTGTTTTTT.

V is TRBV3-1 (or the pseudogene TRBV3-2) and J is TRBJ1-2; 9 bases are a match to TRBD1. CDR1 LGHDT and CDR2 YNNKEL come from the germline V gene (reference sequence). CDR3 length equals 15 residues. The trim removed 3 bases at V and 5 bases at J, leaving 7 bases unmatched. The CDR3: CASSHTGGDWYGYTF. In DNA, the CDR3 is TGTGCCAGCAGCCACACAGGGGGCGACTGGTATGGCTACACCTTC.

The rearrangement links TRBV29-1 to TRBJ1-2; the D is unclear. CDR1 is SQVTM, CDR2 ANQGSEA, per germline. Deletions cut 2 bases from V and 4 bases from J, with 14 bases between. The CDR3 is 14 amino acids. CDR3 bases: TGCAGCGTTGAACCAGCGTCGGGCAGCTATGGCTACACCTTC. This sequence encodes CSVEPASGSYGYTF.

This clone has only a few counts. The rearrangement uses TRBV5-5 and TRBJ2-7; perhaps TRBD1 as D (6 bases). Deletions cut 4 bases from V and 1 base from J, with 15 bases between. CDR3 length equals 15 residues. Germline-derived CDR1 and CDR2 are SGHKS and YYEKEE (reference sequence). CDR3 region: CASSPEGQRSYEQYF. CDR3 sequence (DNA): TGTGCCAGCAGCCCCGAAGGACAGCGATCCTACGAGCAGTACTTC.

V is TRBV6-2 or TRBV6-3 and J is TRBJ1-5; the D is unclear. There are 14 residues in the CDR3. V lost 2 bases and J lost 5, with 10 bases in between. Looked up from germline, CDR1 is MNHEY and CDR2 is SVGEGT. This chain's CDR3 is CASSYDDSYQPQHF. In DNA, the CDR3 is TGTGCCAGCAGTTACGATGACTCATATCAGCCCCAGCATTTT.

V and J are TRBV28 and TRBJ1-6; TRBD1 might be the D (5 bases). The CDR3 runs 14 residues. Per the germline V gene, CDR1 is MDHEN and CDR2 is SYDVKM. V was clipped by 7 bases and J by 6 bases, with 13 bases between them. The CDR3 bases are TGTGCCAGCATCCACGGGGGATTTAATTCACCCCTCCACTTT. This sequence encodes CASIHGGFNSPLHF.

The chain employs TRBV29-1 and TRBJ2-5; 7 bases are shared with TRBD2. Germline CDR1 SQVTM, CDR2 ANQGSEA. This CDR3 contains 11 residues. The ends lost 7 bases at V and 4 bases at J; junction bases unmatched: 3. The CDR3 here is CSGREGETQYF. CDR3 DNA sequence: TGCAGCGGCAGGGAGGGAGAGACCCAGTACTTC.

This sequence joins TRBV10-3 and TRBJ2-3, with D perhaps TRBD2 (5 bases). The V gene's germline CDR1 is ENHRY and CDR2 SYGVKD. The CDR3 is made up of 12 amino acids. Trimming left V 10 bases short and J 0 bases short, with 8 bases between. CDR3 bases: TGTGCCACAGGACTCAGCACAGATACGCAGTATTTT. Protein sequence: CATGLSTDTQYF.

The rearrangement links TRBV6-1 to TRBJ2-1; 8 positions agree with TRBD2. V shed 3 bases, J shed 1 base, and the junction held 8 bases outside the gene matches. The length of the CDR3 is 17 residues. Germline CDR1 reads MNHNS; CDR2 reads SASEGT. The CDR3 coding sequence is TGTGCCAGCAGTGACCCGGGGTTAGCGGGATCCTACAATGAGCAGTTCTTC. This translates into CASSDPGLAGSYNEQFF.

J is TRBJ2-7 and V is TRBV3-1 (or the pseudogene TRBV3-2), with D possibly being TRBD2 (5 bases). The CDR3 consists of 14 residues. V was pared by 0 bases and J by 2 bases, with 8 bases between. The germline CDR1 and CDR2 sequences are LGHDT and YNNKEL (reference sequence). CDR3 protein: CASSQEDGAYEQYF. The CDR3 DNA reads TGTGCCAGCAGCCAAGAGGACGGGGCCTACGAGCAGTACTTC.